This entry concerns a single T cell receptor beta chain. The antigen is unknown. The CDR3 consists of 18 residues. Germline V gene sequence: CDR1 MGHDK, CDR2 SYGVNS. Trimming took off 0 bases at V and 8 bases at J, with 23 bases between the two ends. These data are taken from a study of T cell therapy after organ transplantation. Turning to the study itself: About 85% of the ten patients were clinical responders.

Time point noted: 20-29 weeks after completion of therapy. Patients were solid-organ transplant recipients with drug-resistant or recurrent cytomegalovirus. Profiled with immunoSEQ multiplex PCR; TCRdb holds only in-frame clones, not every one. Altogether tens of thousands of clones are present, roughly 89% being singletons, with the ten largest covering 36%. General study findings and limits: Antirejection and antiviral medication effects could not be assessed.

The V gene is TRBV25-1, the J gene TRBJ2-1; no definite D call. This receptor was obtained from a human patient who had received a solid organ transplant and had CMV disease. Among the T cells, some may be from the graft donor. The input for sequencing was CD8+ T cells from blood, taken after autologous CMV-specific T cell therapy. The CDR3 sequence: CASSEYIPPPGPRDEQFF. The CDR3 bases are TGTGCCAGCAGTGAATATATTCCCCCTCCCGGCCCTAGGGATGAGCAGTTCTTC.